This is a list of T cell receptor beta chains from one sample in a study of follicular helper T cells after annual influenza vaccination. Clones were sequenced by immunoSEQ multiplex PCR, and TCRdb holds only the in-frame ones, with some missing. This sample carries some 10,000 clones, around 85% of them seen once, and the ten largest clones take approximately 3.6%. This specimen consisted of CXCR5+ CD38- circulating T follicular helper cells from blood, obtained on the day of influenza vaccination. These receptors originate from an adult who received the influenza vaccine. Each CDR3 is given with its conserved first and last residue. The D gene is left open where the match is weak. Size values are once, few and many counts, or a class for expanded clones, and some rows have none.

j_gene: TRBJ1-2; v_gene: TRBV2; abundance: few; d_gene: NA; CDR3nt: TGTGCCAGCAGTAACCCGGGACCGAACTATGGCTACACCTTC; CDR3aa: CASSNPGPNYGYTF
j_gene: TRBJ1-1; v_gene: TRBV5-8; abundance: NA; d_gene: NA; CDR3nt: TGTGCCAGCAGCTTGGGGTTAGGGCGGAACACTGAAGCTTTCTTT; CDR3aa: CASSLGLGRNTEAFF
j_gene: TRBJ1-5; v_gene: TRBV6-1; abundance: NA; d_gene: NA; CDR3nt: TGTGCCAGCAGTGAAGGTTGGGGGAATCAGCCCCAGCATTTT; CDR3aa: CASSEGWGNQPQHF
j_gene: TRBJ2-7; v_gene: TRBV5-1; abundance: NA; d_gene: TRBD2; CDR3nt: TGCGCCAGCAGCTTGGGCGGGGGGCTTGATTACGAGCAGTACTTC; CDR3aa: CASSLGGGLDYEQYF
j_gene: TRBJ2-3; v_gene: TRBV29-1; abundance: NA; d_gene: TRBD2; CDR3nt: TGCAGCGCACCCATCACTAGCGGGGGGCCCGATACGCAGTATTTT; CDR3aa: CSAPITSGGPDTQYF
j_gene: TRBJ2-2; v_gene: TRBV15; abundance: once; d_gene: TRBD2; CDR3nt: TGTGCCACCAGCAGAGAAGCGGGAGGGCCCTCTGGGGAGCTGTTTTTT; CDR3aa: CATSREAGGPSGELFF
j_gene: TRBJ1-5; v_gene: TRBV7-2; abundance: few; d_gene: NA; CDR3nt: TGTGCCAGCAGCTTAGACTATAGCCAGCCCCAGCATTTT; CDR3aa: CASSLDYSQPQHF
j_gene: TRBJ2-7; v_gene: TRBV11-2; abundance: NA; d_gene: TRBD1; CDR3nt: TGTGCCAGCAGCTTAGGTCCGGGACAGAGCTCCTACGAGCAGTACTTC; CDR3aa: CASSLGPGQSSYEQYF
j_gene: TRBJ2-5; v_gene: TRBV9; abundance: NA; d_gene: NA; CDR3nt: TGTGCCAGCAGCGCCGAGGGGTACCAAGAGACCCAGTACTTC; CDR3aa: CASSAEGYQETQYF
j_gene: TRBJ1-5; v_gene: TRBV19; abundance: NA; d_gene: NA; CDR3nt: TGTGCCAGTAAACGGATTTACAGCAATCAGCCCCAGCATTTT; CDR3aa: CASKRIYSNQPQHF
j_gene: TRBJ2-5; v_gene: TRBV28; abundance: NA; d_gene: NA; CDR3nt: TGTGCCAGCAGACCCGGGGGACAAGAGACCCAGTACTTC; CDR3aa: CASRPGGQETQYF
j_gene: TRBJ2-1; v_gene: TRBV28; abundance: NA; d_gene: TRBD2; CDR3nt: TGTGCCAGCAGTTGGTTAAGGACTAGCGGGAGGGACAATGAGCAGTTCTTC; CDR3aa: CASSWLRTSGRDNEQFF
j_gene: TRBJ1-5; v_gene: TRBV18; abundance: once; d_gene: TRBD1; CDR3nt: TGTGCCAGCTCACCGAGGGCTGGCAGGGGGTATCAGCCCCAGCATTTT; CDR3aa: CASSPRAGRGYQPQHF
j_gene: TRBJ2-1; v_gene: TRBV6-5; abundance: NA; d_gene: NA; CDR3nt: TGTGCCAGCACCGGCGGGTACAATGAGCAGTTCTTC; CDR3aa: CASTGGYNEQFF
j_gene: TRBJ2-2; v_gene: TRBV28; abundance: few; d_gene: NA; CDR3nt: TGTGCCAGCAGTTTAGTAGGGTTAACCGGGGAGCTGTTTTTT; CDR3aa: CASSLVGLTGELFF
j_gene: TRBJ2-7; v_gene: TRBV2; abundance: NA; d_gene: TRBD1; CDR3nt: TGTGCCAGCAGTGACAGGGGGTTTTCCTACGAGCAGTACTTC; CDR3aa: CASSDRGFSYEQYF
j_gene: TRBJ2-1; v_gene: TRBV7-8; abundance: NA; d_gene: TRBD2; CDR3nt: TGTGCCAGCACGGGACTAGCGGAATACAATGAGCAGTTCTTC; CDR3aa: CASTGLAEYNEQFF
j_gene: TRBJ2-5; v_gene: TRBV7-2; abundance: once; d_gene: TRBD2; CDR3nt: TGTGCCAGCAGCTTAGGGCGAGCGGGGGGGTACCAAGAGACCCAGTACTTC; CDR3aa: CASSLGRAGGYQETQYF
j_gene: TRBJ1-1; v_gene: TRBV6-6; abundance: NA; d_gene: NA; CDR3nt: TGTGCCAGTTCTGGACAAGTAGGTACCCTGGACACTGAAGCTTTCTTT; CDR3aa: CASSGQVGTLDTEAFF
j_gene: TRBJ1-5; v_gene: TRBV19; abundance: NA; d_gene: NA; CDR3nt: TGTGCCAGTAGTATGGCTAGCAATCAGCCCCAGCATTTT; CDR3aa: CASSMASNQPQHF
j_gene: TRBJ1-1; v_gene: TRBV4-3; abundance: NA; d_gene: NA; CDR3nt: TGCGCCAGCAGCCATACAGGGCCTGAAGCTTTCTTT; CDR3aa: CASSHTGPEAFF
j_gene: TRBJ1-4; v_gene: TRBV30; abundance: NA; d_gene: NA; CDR3nt: TGTGCCTGGAGTGTAGGTTCAACTAATGAAAAACTGTTTTTT; CDR3aa: CAWSVGSTNEKLFF
j_gene: TRBJ2-5; v_gene: TRBV6-5; abundance: NA; d_gene: NA; CDR3nt: TGTGCCAGCAGTGCAAGGACAGCCTGGGAGACCCAGTACTTC; CDR3aa: CASSARTAWETQYF
j_gene: TRBJ2-2; v_gene: TRBV11-3; abundance: once; d_gene: TRBD1; CDR3nt: TGTGCCAGCAGTTTCCGACAGGGGATCGGGGAGCTGTTTTTT; CDR3aa: CASSFRQGIGELFF
j_gene: TRBJ2-7; v_gene: TRBV7-2; abundance: NA; d_gene: NA; CDR3nt: TGTGCCAGCAGCTTAATGAGGTACGAGCAGTACTTC; CDR3aa: CASSLMRYEQYF
j_gene: TRBJ1-6; v_gene: TRBV6-6; abundance: NA; d_gene: TRBD1; CDR3nt: TGTGCCAGCAGTCCCCGGACAGGGTCTAATTCACCCCTCCACTTT; CDR3aa: CASSPRTGSNSPLHF
j_gene: TRBJ2-3; v_gene: TRBV27; abundance: NA; d_gene: TRBD2; CDR3nt: TGTGCCAGCAGTCCAACACAGCGGGAGGGTAGGGATACGCAGTATTTT; CDR3aa: CASSPTQREGRDTQYF
j_gene: TRBJ1-4; v_gene: TRBV4-3; abundance: NA; d_gene: NA; CDR3nt: TGCGCCAGCAGCCAAGATTGGGCAGGAACTAATGAAAAACTGTTTTTT; CDR3aa: CASSQDWAGTNEKLFF
j_gene: TRBJ2-3; v_gene: TRBV5-1; abundance: NA; d_gene: TRBD2; CDR3nt: TGCGCCAGCAGCCGGATGACTAGCGGGAGCCTAGATACGCAGTATTTT; CDR3aa: CASSRMTSGSLDTQYF
j_gene: TRBJ2-2; v_gene: TRBV5-8; abundance: NA; d_gene: NA; CDR3nt: TGTGCCAGCAGCTGGGGGGTTCTAAACACCGGGGAGCTGTTTTTT; CDR3aa: CASSWGVLNTGELFF
j_gene: TRBJ1-1; v_gene: TRBV28; abundance: NA; d_gene: NA; CDR3nt: TGTGCCAGCAGTTTACGGTCACTTACAGACACTGAAGCTTTCTTT; CDR3aa: CASSLRSLTDTEAFF
j_gene: TRBJ2-3; v_gene: TRBV5-1; abundance: NA; d_gene: NA; CDR3nt: TGCGCCAGCAGCGCTGATTTGGGAGATACGCAGTATTTT; CDR3aa: CASSADLGDTQYF
j_gene: TRBJ2-5; v_gene: TRBV7-2; abundance: once; d_gene: NA; CDR3nt: TGTGCCAGCAGCTTAAGGACAGCTCAAGAGACCCAGTACTTC; CDR3aa: CASSLRTAQETQYF
j_gene: TRBJ2-5; v_gene: TRBV18; abundance: NA; d_gene: TRBD1; CDR3nt: TGTGCCAGCTCACCGTCCAGGGGGCAGGAGACCCAGTACTTC; CDR3aa: CASSPSRGQETQYF
j_gene: TRBJ1-1; v_gene: TRBV27; abundance: NA; d_gene: TRBD1; CDR3nt: TGTGCCAGCAGTCTCGGGACAGGGAGCACTGAAGCTTTCTTT; CDR3aa: CASSLGTGSTEAFF
j_gene: TRBJ2-3; v_gene: TRBV5-1; abundance: NA; d_gene: NA; CDR3nt: TGCGCCAGCAGCTTGGCAGGAGCAGGCACAGATACGCAGTATTTT; CDR3aa: CASSLAGAGTDTQYF
j_gene: TRBJ2-3; v_gene: TRBV2; abundance: few; d_gene: NA; CDR3nt: TGTGCCAGCTCATCGAGCGGTAGCACAGATACGCAGTATTTT; CDR3aa: CASSSSGSTDTQYF
j_gene: TRBJ1-5; v_gene: TRBV2; abundance: NA; d_gene: TRBD1; CDR3nt: TGTGCCAGCAGGGCAGGGGGCGAAGGTCAGCCCCAGCATTTT; CDR3aa: CASRAGGEGQPQHF
j_gene: TRBJ2-5; v_gene: TRBV7-2; abundance: NA; d_gene: NA; CDR3nt: TGTGCCAGCAGCCCGGGGGACCGCAAAGAGACCCAGTACTTC; CDR3aa: CASSPGDRKETQYF
j_gene: TRBJ2-1; v_gene: TRBV6-1; abundance: NA; d_gene: TRBD1; CDR3nt: TGTGCCAGCAGTGTCGGACAGGAGCCCTACAATGAGCAGTTCTTC; CDR3aa: CASSVGQEPYNEQFF
j_gene: TRBJ2-7; v_gene: TRBV7-9; abundance: few; d_gene: TRBD1; CDR3nt: TGTGCCAGCAGGACCGACAGGGGCTCCTACGAGCAGTACTTC; CDR3aa: CASRTDRGSYEQYF
j_gene: TRBJ2-5; v_gene: TRBV5-1; abundance: NA; d_gene: NA; CDR3nt: TGCGCCAGCAGCCCTTCCGCCCAAGAGACCCAGTACTTC; CDR3aa: CASSPSAQETQYF
j_gene: TRBJ1-5; v_gene: TRBV5-6; abundance: NA; d_gene: NA; CDR3nt: TGTGCCAGCAGCACAACCACAGGGTTGGGCCAGCCCCAGCATTTT; CDR3aa: CASSTTTGLGQPQHF
j_gene: TRBJ2-7; v_gene: TRBV7-6; abundance: NA; d_gene: TRBD1; CDR3nt: TGTGCCAGCAGCTCCAGACAGGGTCCCTACGAGCAGTACTTC; CDR3aa: CASSSRQGPYEQYF